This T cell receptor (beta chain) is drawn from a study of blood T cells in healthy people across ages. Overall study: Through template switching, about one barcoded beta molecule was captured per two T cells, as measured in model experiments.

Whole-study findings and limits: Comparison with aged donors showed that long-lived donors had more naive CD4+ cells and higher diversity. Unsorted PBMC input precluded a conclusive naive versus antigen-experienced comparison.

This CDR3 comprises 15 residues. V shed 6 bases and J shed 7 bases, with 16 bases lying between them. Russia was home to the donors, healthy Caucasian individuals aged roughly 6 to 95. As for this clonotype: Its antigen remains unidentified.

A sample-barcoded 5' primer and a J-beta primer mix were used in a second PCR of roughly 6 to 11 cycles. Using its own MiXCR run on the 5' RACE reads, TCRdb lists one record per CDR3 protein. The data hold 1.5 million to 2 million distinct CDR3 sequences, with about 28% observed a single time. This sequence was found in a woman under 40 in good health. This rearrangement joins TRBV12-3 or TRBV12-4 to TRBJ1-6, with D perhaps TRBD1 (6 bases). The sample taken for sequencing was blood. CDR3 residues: CASRTQSGANSPLHF. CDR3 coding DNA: TGTGCCAGCAGGACACAATCAGGGGCCAATTCACCCCTCCACTTT.